Reported below is one T cell receptor beta chain. Its antigen remains unknown. The donors, all of them Caucasian adults, lived in Nashville, Tennessee. Tens of thousands of T cell genomes, or around 180 ng DNA, went into the sorted-subset replicate PCRs. Some clones are missing from TCRdb's copy, which holds only in-frame ones; the method was immunoSEQ multiplex PCR. The sample contains 550,000 to 850,000 clones, over 65% of which appear only once. The data are from a study of shared clonotypes between healthy human individuals. Across the study: The study drew on a couple of women and a few men aged 18 to 49 as donors.

Study-level points and caveats: Four donors had about 5% of their naive CD4 clonotypes in common.

The CDR3 runs to 15 residues. The V gene's germline CDR1 is SGHKS and CDR2 YYEKEE (reference sequence). The V end was cut by 4 bases, the J end by 0 bases, with 11 bases between. The TCR comes from a woman aged 25-40 years in good health. What was sequenced was memory CD4+ T cells sorted from blood. This sample's subset: CD45RA-negative fraction. This chain joins TRBV5-5 and TRBJ1-3; D may be TRBD1 (5 bases). The CDR3 is CASSLDTFSGNTIYF. CDR3 in DNA: TGTGCCAGCAGCCTGGACACCTTCTCTGGAAACACCATATATTTT.